The present entry profiles one T cell receptor beta chain with its context. Antigen: not known. With 60 Vbeta and 13 Jbeta primers, the PCR was carried out. Measured with immunoSEQ multiplex PCR; TCRdb has only the in-frame clones, and not every one. The sample has more than 85,000 clones; around 84% are singletons. This CDR3 contains 16 residues. J lost 2 bases, V lost 5 bases, and 10 bases had no gene match. Germline CDR1 SEHNR, CDR2 FQNEAQ (reference sequence). The data were obtained in a study of cytomegalovirus exposure and HLA in healthy donors. Study-wide results and caveats: An analysis that was carried out later associated 15,000 to 20,000 TCR beta sequences with HLA alleles at 0.05 false discovery rate.

The TCR was taken from a woman between 18 and 30 years old in good health and CMV-seronegative. Input material: PBMCs. This sequence joins TRBV7-9 and TRBJ2-7, with TRBD1 identical over 9 bases. CDR3 nucleotide sequence: TGTGCCAGCAGCCCCGGGCGGGGACAGGGCACCTACGAGCAGTACTTC. Translated: CASSPGRGQGTYEQYF.